The 18 T cell receptor beta chains below come from one sample, sequenced in a study of beta chain features in type 1 diabetes. TCRB transcripts that were expressed got sequenced, as all of the isolated RNA had been reverse transcribed. The table came from immunoSEQ multiplex PCR; TCRdb's copy has only in-frame clones and leaves some out. This table holds fewer than 900,000 clones, 15% to 20% found once. The sample consisted of naive CD4+ T cells from blood. The receptors shown here come from a woman aged 18-35 years in good health.

The chain is built from TRBV29-1 and TRBJ1-2; the match to TRBD1 covers 10 bases. Germline V CDR1 and CDR2: SQVTM, ANQGSEA. CDR3 length: 12 amino acids. V was pared by 7 bases and J by 8 bases, with 7 bases of the junction left unmatched. CDR3 nucleotide sequence: TGCAGCGCGGACAGGGGGATAGGGGGCTACACCTTC. Its protein is CSADRGIGGYTF.

The table lists this clone with a few counts. The chain is built from TRBV13 and TRBJ2-6; tentatively, D is TRBD1 (5 bases). Trimming stripped 1 base from V and 3 bases from J, with 10 bases between. CDR3 length equals 16 residues. The germline CDR1 and CDR2 sequences are PRHDT and FYEKMQ (reference sequence). In nucleotides, the CDR3 is TGTGCCAGCAGCTTAGAATCAGGGTATGGGGCCAACGTCCTGACTTTC. Translation gives CASSLESGYGANVLTF.

V is TRBV14 and J is TRBJ1-2, with D possibly being TRBD1 (5 bases). The V end was cut by 0 bases, the J end by 6 bases, with 17 bases between. The CDR3 sequence is 16 residues long. CDR1 is SGHDN and CDR2 is FVKESK in the germline V gene. This CDR3 reads CASSQDLGKGINGYTF. Written as DNA, the CDR3 is TGTGCCAGCAGCCAAGATCTGGGGAAGGGGATCAATGGCTACACCTTC.

The chain couples TRBV29-1 to TRBJ2-7; TRBD1 matches at 10 bases. The CDR3 is 14 amino acids. The V gene end was trimmed by 6 bases and the J gene end by 6 bases; junction bases not matched to a gene: 11. CDR1 and CDR2 from the germline V gene are SQVTM and ANQGSEA. CDR3 amino acids: CSVETGTGAVEQYF. DNA of the CDR3: TGCAGCGTCGAAACCGGGACAGGGGCGGTCGAGCAGTACTTC.

The chain combines TRBV2 with TRBJ2-4; 12 bases line up with TRBD2. V dropped 5 bases and J dropped 7; count of bases not matched to a gene: 9. This CDR3 is built from 16 residues. Germline V gene data show CDR1 as SNHLY and CDR2 as FYNNEI. In nucleotides, the CDR3 is TGTGCCAGCAGTCGAACAGTGACTAGCGGGAGTAACATTCAGTACTTC. This translates into CASSRTVTSGSNIQYF.

The chain joins TRBV6-6 to TRBJ1-5, with D possibly TRBD1 on 6 matching bases. Per germline, CDR1 MNHNY and CDR2 SVGAGI (reference sequence). The CDR3 is made up of 16 amino acids. Trimming left V 6 bases short and J 7 bases short, with 22 bases between. In nucleotides, the CDR3 is TGTGCCAGCAGCCCGCGCCCCACAGGGTTTGGGCAGCCCCAGCATTTT. Translated, it gives CASSPRPTGFGQPQHF.

The sample holds a few counts of this clone. The chain employs TRBV5-4 and TRBJ2-1; 13 bases agree with TRBD2. V trimming: 4 bases; J trimming: 4 bases; junction bases outside the gene matches: 2. Germline CDR1 is SGHNT and CDR2 is YYREEE (reference sequence). CDR3 length: 15 residues. CDR3 DNA: TGTGCCAGCAGCGCGGGACTAGCGGGGTACAATGAGCAGTTCTTC. Amino acids: CASSAGLAGYNEQFF.

V usage is TRBV6-1 and J usage is TRBJ1-5; tentative D call: TRBD1 (5 bases). In germline, CDR1 is MNHNS, CDR2 SASEGT. Trimming took 5 bases from V and 3 from J, leaving 11 bases between them. The CDR3 is 14 residues long. CDR3 DNA: TGTGCCAGCAGTTTTGGGGCCTCCAATCAGCCCCAGCATTTT. It codes for CASSFGASNQPQHF.

This clone appeared a few times. The CDR3 coding sequence is TGTGCCAGCAGTAGAGGATCTAGCGGGAGGGCCTACGAGCAGTACTTC. Protein sequence: CASSRGSSGRAYEQYF. V usage is TRBV28 and J usage is TRBJ2-7; 12 nucleotides match TRBD2. The CDR3 contains 16 residues. With V trimmed by 5 bases and J by 2 bases, 7 bases remained unmatched. In germline, CDR1 is MDHEN, CDR2 SYDVKM. The variable domain in full, with the rest retrieved from reference TRBV28 and TRBJ2-7, is DVKVTQSSRYLVKRTGEKVFLECVQDMDHENMFWYRQDPGLGLRLIYFSYDVKMKEKGDIPEGYSVSREKKERFSLILESASTNQTSMYLCASSRGSSGRAYEQYFGPGTRLTVT.

This clone was recorded a few times. The chain carries TRBV9 and TRBJ2-1; 8 bases are a match to TRBD2. The CDR3 runs 15 residues. J lost 7 bases, V lost 3 bases, and 9 bases had no gene match. Germline CDR1 and CDR2: SGDLS and YYNGEE. This chain's CDR3 is CASSAAAGAWNEQFF. CDR3 DNA: TGTGCCAGCAGCGCCGCAGCGGGGGCCTGGAATGAGCAGTTCTTC.

The chain uses TRBV11-1 and TRBJ2-7; 11 bases agree with TRBD2. In germline, CDR1 is SGHAT, CDR2 FQDESV (reference sequence). The CDR3 is 14 residues long. V was clipped by 3 bases and J by 4 bases; unmatched bases: 2. Here the CDR3 DNA reads TGTGCCAGCAGCTTCGGGACTAGCGGTTACGAGCAGTACTTC. Translated, it gives CASSFGTSGYEQYF. The whole variable domain, remainder taken from reference TRBV11-1 and TRBJ2-7, is EAEVAQSPRYKITEKSQAVAFWCDPISGHATLYWYRQILGQGPELLVQFQDESVVDDSQLPKDRFSAERLKGVDSTLKIQPAELGDSAMYLCASSFGTSGYEQYFGPGTRLTVT.

The V and J genes are TRBV11-2 and TRBJ2-2; D perhaps matches TRBD2 (5 bases). Germline CDR1 SGHAT, CDR2 FQNNGV. Trimming cost V 1 base and J 7 bases, with 10 bases left between them. The CDR3 length is 14 residues. As DNA, the CDR3 is TGTGCCAGCAGCTTAGTGGTGGGAGTCGGGGAGCTGTTTTTT. This encodes CASSLVVGVGELFF.

J is TRBJ1-4 and V is TRBV9; 9 bases fit TRBD1. CDR1 SGDLS and CDR2 YYNGEE come from the germline V gene. This CDR3 is built from 15 residues. V was pared by 3 bases and J by 4 bases, with 4 bases of the junction left unmatched. CDR3 sequence: CASSASGQGNEKLFF. Written as DNA, the CDR3 is TGTGCCAGCAGCGCCTCGGGACAGGGTAATGAAAAACTGTTTTTT. Full variable domain (rest looked up from reference TRBV9 and TRBJ1-4): DSGVTQTPKHLITATGQRVTLRCSPRSGDLSVYWYQQSLDQGLQFLIQYYNGEERAKGNILERFSAQQFPDLHSELNLSSLELGDSALYFCASSASGQGNEKLFFGSGTQLSVL.

The chain combines TRBV13 with TRBJ1-2; tentatively, D is TRBD1 (6 bases). Germline CDR1 PRHDT, CDR2 FYEKMQ (reference sequence). The CDR3 extends over 13 amino acids. Trimming left V 5 bases short and J 10 bases short, with 17 bases between. The CDR3 bases are TGTGCCAGCAGCCGAGAACAAACAGGGTTCTACACCTTC. Amino acids: CASSREQTGFYTF.

This clone was detected only a few times. The chain uses TRBV10-1 and TRBJ2-7; D may be TRBD2 (5 bases). The CDR3 extends over 13 amino acids. V was shortened by 7 bases and J by 6 bases, with 16 bases between the two germline ends. CDR1 is WNHNN and CDR2 is SYGVQD in the germline V gene (reference sequence). Here the CDR3 reads CASTVVPDCEQYF. CDR3 in DNA: TGCGCCAGCACTGTGGTCCCGGACTGCGAGCAGTACTTC.

In its sample, this clone was seen a few times. The V call is TRBV10-3, the J call TRBJ2-7; D is unclear. The CDR3 runs to 14 residues. CDR1 is ENHRY and CDR2 is SYGVKD in the germline V gene. V lost 6 bases to trimming and J lost 1 base, with 13 bases between them. In nucleotides, the CDR3 is TGTGCCATCAGCGGCGGAGAGTATTCCTACGAGCAGTACTTC. It translates to CAISGGEYSYEQYF.

This clone appeared a single time. CDR3 residues: CASSEGGGAKNIQYF. DNA of the CDR3: TGTGCCAGCAGTGAAGGGGGGGGAGCCAAAAACATTCAGTACTTC. This sequence joins TRBV25-1 and TRBJ2-4; 7 bases fit TRBD2. CDR1 is MGHDK and CDR2 is SYGVNS in the germline V gene. This CDR3 contains 15 residues. V lost 2 bases to trimming and J lost 0 bases; unmatched junction nucleotides: 1.

There are a few counts of this clone. The chain couples TRBV5-4 to TRBJ2-7; D may be TRBD1 or TRBD2 (7 bases each). The length of the CDR3 is 14 residues. With 1 base removed from V and 7 bases from J, the gap between germline ends came to 15 bases. The germline V gene has CDR1 SGHNT and CDR2 YYREEE (reference sequence). CDR3 DNA sequence: TGTGCCAGCAGCTTGTCCGGGACAGCGGGGGAGCAGTACTTC. This translates into CASSLSGTAGEQYF. Based on the CDR3 plus reference TRBV5-4 and TRBJ2-7, the full variable domain is ETGVTQSPTHLIKTRGQQVTLRCSSQSGHNTVSWYQQALGQGPQFIFQYYREEENGRGNFPPRFSGLQFPNYSSELNVNALELDDSALYLCASSLSGTAGEQYFGPGTRLTVT.